This T cell receptor (beta chain) derives from a study of cytomegalovirus exposure and HLA in healthy donors. PCR employed 60 Vbeta and 13 Jbeta primers. This table comes from immunoSEQ multiplex PCR, and its TCRdb copy is limited to in-frame clones, with some not included. The sample yields roughly 150,000 clones, about 82% seen once. Germline lookup yields CDR1 MDHEN and CDR2 SYDVKM. The V and J ends lost 7 bases and 5 bases respectively, with 15 bases between them. The CDR3 is made up of 14 amino acids. The clonotype was recovered from a man aged 25-45 years in good health. The sequenced sample was PBMCs. The V and J genes are TRBV28 and TRBJ1-3; perhaps TRBD1 as D (6 bases). CDR3 DNA: TGTGCCAGCACCCCCGCGACAGGCCGAAACACCATATATTTT. It codes for CASTPATGRNTIYF.